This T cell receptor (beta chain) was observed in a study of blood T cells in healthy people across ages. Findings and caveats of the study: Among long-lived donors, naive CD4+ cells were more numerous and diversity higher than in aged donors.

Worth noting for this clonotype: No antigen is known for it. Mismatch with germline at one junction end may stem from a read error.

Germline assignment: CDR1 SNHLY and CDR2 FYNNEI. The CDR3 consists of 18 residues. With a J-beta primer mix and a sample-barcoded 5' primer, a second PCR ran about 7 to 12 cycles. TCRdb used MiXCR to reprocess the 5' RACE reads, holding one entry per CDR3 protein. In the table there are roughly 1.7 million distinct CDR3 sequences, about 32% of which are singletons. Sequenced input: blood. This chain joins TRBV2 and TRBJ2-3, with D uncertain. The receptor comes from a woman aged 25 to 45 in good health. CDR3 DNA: TGTGTCAGCAGTATTTTAGGAAGGACCTCTAGGAGCACAGATACACAGTATTTT. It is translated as CVSSILGRTSRSTDTQYF.